A few counts support the clone carrying this T cell receptor beta chain. Original methodology: Cell counts per sample came from amplifying reference gene primers. This table comes from immunoSEQ multiplex PCR, and its TCRdb copy is limited to in-frame clones, with some not included. From that table come the V and J calls and clone size; the DNA was used to work out D and trimming. This table has over 100,000 clones, roughly 80% appearing once. The sample belongs to a study of blood T cell repertoires in COVID-19. Background on the study: PBMCs, B-cell-depleted T cells, or T cells provided the cDNA or gDNA that made up the material.

The V gene's germline CDR1 is SGHRS and CDR2 YFSETQ. This CDR3 region has 14 residues. V shed 6 bases and J 3 bases; nucleotides not matched to a gene: 4. The V call is TRBV5-1, the J call TRBJ2-2, with TRBD1 matching over 8 bases. Sequenced sample: peripheral blood. The clonotype originates from a human donor in a cohort sampled during active COVID-19. The CDR3 protein is CASKDRADTGELFF. The DNA for the CDR3 is TGCGCCAGCAAGGACAGGGCCGACACCGGGGAGCTGTTTTTT.